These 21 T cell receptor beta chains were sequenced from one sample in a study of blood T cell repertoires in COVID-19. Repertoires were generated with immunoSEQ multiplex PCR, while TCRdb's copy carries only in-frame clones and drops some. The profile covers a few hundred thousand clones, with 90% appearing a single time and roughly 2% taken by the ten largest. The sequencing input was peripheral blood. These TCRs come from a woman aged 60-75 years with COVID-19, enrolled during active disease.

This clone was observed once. The CDR3 nucleotides are TGTGCCAGCAGAAAATATGGGCAAGGGGTGATTGAAGCTTTCTTT. Its translation is CASRKYGQGVIEAFF. The rearrangement uses TRBV3-1 (or the pseudogene TRBV3-2) and TRBJ1-1; TRBD1 might be the D (5 bases). This CDR3 contains 15 residues. Germline CDR1 is LGHDT and CDR2 is YNNKEL (reference sequence). V was clipped by 6 bases and J by 7 bases, with 21 bases between them.

The CDR3 spells CASSLAGGVSTDTQYF. The CDR3 DNA reads as TGTGCCAGCAGCTTAGCAGGGGGAGTAAGCACAGATACGCAGTATTTT. The chain is built from TRBV11-2 and TRBJ2-3, with TRBD1 matching 7 bases. The V gene's germline CDR1 is SGHAT and CDR2 FQNNGV. The CDR3 is 16 amino acids. V was pared by 1 base and J by 0 bases, with 4 bases of the junction left unmatched.

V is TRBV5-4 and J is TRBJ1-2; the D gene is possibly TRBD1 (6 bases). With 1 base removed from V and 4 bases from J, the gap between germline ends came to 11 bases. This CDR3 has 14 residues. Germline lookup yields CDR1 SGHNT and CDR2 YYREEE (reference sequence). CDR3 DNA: TGTGCCAGCAGCTTGAATATACAGGGCTATGGCTACACCTTC. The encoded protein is CASSLNIQGYGYTF.

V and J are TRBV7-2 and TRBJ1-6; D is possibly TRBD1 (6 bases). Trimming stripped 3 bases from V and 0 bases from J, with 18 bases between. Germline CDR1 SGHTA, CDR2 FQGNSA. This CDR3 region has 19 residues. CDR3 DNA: TGTGCCAGCAGCTTGCGGTCATCTACAGGGAGCTCCTATAATTCACCCCTCCACTTT. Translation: CASSLRSSTGSSYNSPLHF.

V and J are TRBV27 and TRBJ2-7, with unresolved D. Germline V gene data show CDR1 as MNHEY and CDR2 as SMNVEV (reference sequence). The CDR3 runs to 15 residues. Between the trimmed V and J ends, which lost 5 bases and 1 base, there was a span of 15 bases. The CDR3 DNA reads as TGTGCCAGCAGTGTTGCAAGAGAGTTATCCTACGAGCAGTACTTC. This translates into CASSVARELSYEQYF.

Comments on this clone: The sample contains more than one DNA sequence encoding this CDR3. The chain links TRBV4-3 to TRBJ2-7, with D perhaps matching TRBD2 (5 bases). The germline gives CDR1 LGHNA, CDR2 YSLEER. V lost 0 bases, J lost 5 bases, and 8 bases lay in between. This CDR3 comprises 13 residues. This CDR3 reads CASSQDLRDEQYF. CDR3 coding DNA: TGCGCCAGCAGCCAAGATTTGAGGGACGAGCAGTACTTC.

CDR3 in DNA: TGCGCCAGCAGCCATGAACAGAATTATGGCTACACCTTC. Amino acid sequence: CASSHEQNYGYTF. The chain links TRBV4-3 to TRBJ1-2; D not certain. Per germline, CDR1 LGHNA and CDR2 YSLEER. The CDR3 has 13 residues. V was pared by 3 bases and J by 5 bases, with 10 bases between.

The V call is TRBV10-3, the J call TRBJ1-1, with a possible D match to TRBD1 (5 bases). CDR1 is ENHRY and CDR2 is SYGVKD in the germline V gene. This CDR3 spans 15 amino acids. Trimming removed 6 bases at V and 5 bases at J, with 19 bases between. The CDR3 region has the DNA TGTGCCATCAGGCAGAGGGTCCTGGAGGGGACTGAAGCTTTCTTT. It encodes CAIRQRVLEGTEAFF.

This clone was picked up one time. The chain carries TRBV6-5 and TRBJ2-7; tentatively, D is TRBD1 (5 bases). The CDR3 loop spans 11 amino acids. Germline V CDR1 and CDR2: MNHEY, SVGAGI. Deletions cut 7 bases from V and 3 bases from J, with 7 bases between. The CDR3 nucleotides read TGTGCCAGCATGGGGCACTACGAGCAGTACTTC. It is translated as CASMGHYEQYF.

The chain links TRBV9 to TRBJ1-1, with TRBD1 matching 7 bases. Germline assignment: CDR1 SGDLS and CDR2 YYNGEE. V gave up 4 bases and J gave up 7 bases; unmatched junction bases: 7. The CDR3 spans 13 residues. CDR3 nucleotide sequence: TGTGCCAGCAGCATGGGACAGATAAATGAAGCTTTCTTT. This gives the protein CASSMGQINEAFF.

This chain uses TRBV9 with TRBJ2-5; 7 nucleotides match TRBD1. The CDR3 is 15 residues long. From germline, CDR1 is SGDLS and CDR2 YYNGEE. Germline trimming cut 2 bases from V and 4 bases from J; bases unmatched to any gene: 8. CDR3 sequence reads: CASSVQPQGIETQYF. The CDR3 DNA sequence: TGTGCCAGCAGCGTCCAGCCACAGGGGATAGAGACCCAGTACTTC.

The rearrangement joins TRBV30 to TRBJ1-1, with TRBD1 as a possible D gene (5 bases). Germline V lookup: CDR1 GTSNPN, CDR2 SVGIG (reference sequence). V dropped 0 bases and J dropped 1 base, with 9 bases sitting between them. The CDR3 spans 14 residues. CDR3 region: CAWSVAGGNTEAFF. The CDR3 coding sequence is TGTGCCTGGAGTGTGGCGGGGGGGAACACTGAAGCTTTCTTT.

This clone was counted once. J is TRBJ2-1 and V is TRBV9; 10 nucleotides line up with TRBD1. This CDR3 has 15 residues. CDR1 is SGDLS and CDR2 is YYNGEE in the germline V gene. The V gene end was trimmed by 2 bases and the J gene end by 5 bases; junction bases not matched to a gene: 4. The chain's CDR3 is CASSVQGQGNNEQFF. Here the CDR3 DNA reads TGTGCCAGCAGCGTGCAGGGACAGGGGAACAATGAGCAGTTCTTC.

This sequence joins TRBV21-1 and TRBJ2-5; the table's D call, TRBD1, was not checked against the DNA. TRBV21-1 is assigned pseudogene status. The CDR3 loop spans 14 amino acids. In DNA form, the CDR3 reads TGTGCCAGCAGCACCCAGGGGGCGCGGGAGACCCAGTACTTC. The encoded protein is CASSTQGARETQYF.

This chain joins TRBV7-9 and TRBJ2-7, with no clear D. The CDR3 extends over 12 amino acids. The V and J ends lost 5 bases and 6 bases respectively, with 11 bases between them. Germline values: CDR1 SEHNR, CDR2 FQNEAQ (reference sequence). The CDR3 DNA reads TGTGCCAGCAGCCAGGAATGGGTCGAGCAGTACTTC. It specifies CASSQEWVEQYF.

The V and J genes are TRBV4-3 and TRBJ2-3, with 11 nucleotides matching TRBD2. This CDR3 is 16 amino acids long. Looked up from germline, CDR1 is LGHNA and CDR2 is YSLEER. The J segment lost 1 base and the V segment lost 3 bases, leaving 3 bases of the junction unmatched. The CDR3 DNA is TGCGCCAGCAGCCAGGAACTAGCGGGGGGCACAGATACGCAGTATTTT. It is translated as CASSQELAGGTDTQYF.

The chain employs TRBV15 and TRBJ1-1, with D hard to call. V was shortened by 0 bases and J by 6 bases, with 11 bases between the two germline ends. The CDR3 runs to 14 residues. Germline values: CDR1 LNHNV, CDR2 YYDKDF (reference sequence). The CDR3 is CATSRDREGAEAFF. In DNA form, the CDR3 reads TGTGCCACCAGCAGAGATAGGGAGGGCGCTGAAGCTTTCTTT.

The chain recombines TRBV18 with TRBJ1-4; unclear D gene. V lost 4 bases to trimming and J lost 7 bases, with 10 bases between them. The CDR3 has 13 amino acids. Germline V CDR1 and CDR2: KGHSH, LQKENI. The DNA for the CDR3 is TGTGCCAGCTCACTCGAACCCGGTGAAAAACTGTTTTTT. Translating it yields CASSLEPGEKLFF.

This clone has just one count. The CDR3 DNA reads TGTGCCAGCACCCATCCCGGGACTACAGAGACCCAGTACTTC. Its protein is CASTHPGTTETQYF. V gene TRBV11-1 combines with J gene TRBJ2-5, with TRBD2 matching 7 bases. The germline V gene has CDR1 SGHAT and CDR2 FQDESV (reference sequence). With 7 bases clipped from V and 4 bases from J, the junction kept 9 bases outside the gene matches. The CDR3 runs to 14 residues.

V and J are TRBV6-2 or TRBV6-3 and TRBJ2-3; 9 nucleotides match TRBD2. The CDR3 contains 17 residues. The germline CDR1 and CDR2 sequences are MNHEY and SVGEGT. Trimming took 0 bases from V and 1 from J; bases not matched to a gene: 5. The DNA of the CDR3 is TGTGCCAGCAGTTACTCGGCGGGGGGGCTTCGCACAGATACGCAGTATTTT. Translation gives CASSYSAGGLRTDTQYF.

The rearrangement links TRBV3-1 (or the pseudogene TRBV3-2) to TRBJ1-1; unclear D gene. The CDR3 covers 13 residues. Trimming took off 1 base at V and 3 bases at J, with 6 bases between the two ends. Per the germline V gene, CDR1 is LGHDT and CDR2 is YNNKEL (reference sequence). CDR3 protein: CASSQGGHTEAFF. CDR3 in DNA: TGTGCCAGCAGCCAAGGAGGGCACACTGAAGCTTTCTTT.